Below, one T cell receptor beta chain is given with its context. Its antigen is still unknown. The sample is drawn from a study of OX40 agonist ivuxolimab in advanced cancers. General study results and limits: Low normalized T-cell clonal expansion also characterized some of the nonresponders. Researchers report that CD8+ T cells had, on average, more expanded clones than CD4+. Clones of CD4+ and CD8+ blood T cells grew by week 6 at doses of 0.1 to 3.0 mg/kg. Determination of antigen specificity was not performed for the expanded peripheral T cells.

The germline CDR1 and CDR2 sequences are MNHEY and SMNVEV (reference sequence). The CDR3 totals 14 residues. The V gene lost 7 bases and the J gene lost 5 bases, with 17 bases spanning the gap. TCRdb's table, derived via immunoSEQ multiplex PCR, lists solely in-frame clones and lacks some. The sample lists roughly 70,000 clones, 86% occurring once. This chain uses TRBV27 with TRBJ1-1; D is possibly TRBD1 (6 bases). Material: CD4+ or CD8+ T cells sorted from blood, obtained in a trial of the OX40 agonist ivuxolimab. The sequence derives from an adult with an advanced solid tumor such as melanoma, head and neck, liver or kidney cancer. CDR3 nucleotides: TGTGCCAGCAAAAAAAAACAGGGCGGTACTGAAGCTTTCTTT. Its translation: CASKKKQGGTEAFF.